This T cell receptor (beta chain) was documented in a study of cytomegalovirus exposure and HLA in healthy donors. Study outcomes and limitations: A later analysis appeared to link common viral pathogens to several of the most significant clusters. Most TCR beta V segments were productive about 90% or about 30% of the time in an earlier analysis. TCR beta sequences numbering 15,000 to 20,000 were associated with HLA alleles at 0.05 false discovery rate in a later analysis.

Researchers ran the PCR with 60 Vbeta and 13 Jbeta primers. Libraries were prepared by immunoSEQ multiplex PCR; TCRdb keeps only in-frame clonotypes and omits some of them. The repertoire holds roughly 130,000 clones, approximately 61% seen once, with around 1.6% in the top ten. Note on this clone: Its antigen is as yet unknown.

Germline loops: CDR1 ENHRY, CDR2 SYGVKD. CDR3 length equals 15 residues. The ends lost 6 bases at V and 3 bases at J; junction bases unmatched: 9. This rearrangement joins TRBV10-3 to TRBJ2-7; TRBD1 agrees at 9 bases. The sample was PBMCs. The TCR comes from a young man in good health and CMV-seropositive. The CDR3 nucleotides are TGTGCCATCAGACCCATGGGGGACAGGGACTACGAGCAGTACTTC. Translating it yields CAIRPMGDRDYEQYF.